The clone carrying this T cell receptor beta chain has only one observation. This sample is part of a study of blood T cell repertoires in COVID-19. Overall study context: Specimens from acute and convalescent COVID-19 originated in the United States, Italy and Spain. Sources were T cells, B-cell-depleted T cells, or PBMCs; the material itself was cDNA or gDNA.

The Seattle site enrolled patients during active infection and followed them longitudinally. In the original workflow: Reference gene primers were amplified, and this amplification served to estimate nucleated cell counts. Profiled with immunoSEQ multiplex PCR; TCRdb holds only in-frame clones, not every one. V, J and clone size derive from that table, while D and trimming were established from the DNA sequence. The table has 170,000 or so clones, around nine tenths seen once. The germline V and J ends were trimmed by 6 bases and 0 bases, with 33 bases remaining between them. CDR3 size: 22 residues. CDR1 MGHRA and CDR2 YSYEKL come from the germline V gene.

The rearrangement uses TRBV4-1 and TRBJ1-5, with D perhaps matching TRBD1 (6 bases). The specimen sequenced was peripheral blood. The TCR sequence derives from a man aged 60 to 69 with COVID-19, enrolled during active disease. In DNA, the CDR3 is TGCGCCAGCAGACCCAAACCTTTCTGGCACAGGGTCAGTTCATATAGCAATCAGCCCCAGCATTTT. Translating gives CASRPKPFWHRVSSYSNQPQHF.